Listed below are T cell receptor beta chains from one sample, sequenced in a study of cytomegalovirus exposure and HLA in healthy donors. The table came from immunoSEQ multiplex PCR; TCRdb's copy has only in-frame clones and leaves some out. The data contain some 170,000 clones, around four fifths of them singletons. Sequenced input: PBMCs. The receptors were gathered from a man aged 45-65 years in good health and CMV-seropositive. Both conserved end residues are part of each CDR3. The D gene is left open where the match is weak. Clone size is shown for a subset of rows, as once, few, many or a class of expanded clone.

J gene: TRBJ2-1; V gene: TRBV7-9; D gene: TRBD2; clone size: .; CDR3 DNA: TGTGCCAGCAGCGATGGACTAGCGGGAGCGATAAGCTCCTACAATGAGCAGTTCTTC; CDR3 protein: CASSDGLAGAISSYNEQFF
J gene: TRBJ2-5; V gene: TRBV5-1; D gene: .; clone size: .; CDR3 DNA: TGCGCCAGCAGCTTGGCGGGGAGGCAGACCCAGTACTTC; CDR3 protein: CASSLAGRQTQYF
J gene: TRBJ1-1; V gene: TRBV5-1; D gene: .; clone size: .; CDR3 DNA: TGCGCCAGCAGGGAGGCAAGGGAAACTGAAGCTTTCTTT; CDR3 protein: CASREARETEAFF
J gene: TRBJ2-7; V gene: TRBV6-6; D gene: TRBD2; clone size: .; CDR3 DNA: TGTGCCAGCAGTTCCGGACTAGCGATTTCCTACGAGCAGTACTTC; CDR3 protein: CASSSGLAISYEQYF
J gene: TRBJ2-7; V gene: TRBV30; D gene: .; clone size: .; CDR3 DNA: TGTGCCTGGAATACCGGGAACTGGCCCTACGAGCAGTACTTC; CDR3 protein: CAWNTGNWPYEQYF
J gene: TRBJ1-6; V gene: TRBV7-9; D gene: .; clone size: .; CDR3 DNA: TGTGCCAGCAGCTCAGGGGTTGTTTCACCCCTCCACTTT; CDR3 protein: CASSSGVVSPLHF
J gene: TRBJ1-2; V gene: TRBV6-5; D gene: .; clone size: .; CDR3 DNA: TGTGCCAGCAGTAAGAGCAGGGGCGGCTACACCTTC; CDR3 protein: CASSKSRGGYTF
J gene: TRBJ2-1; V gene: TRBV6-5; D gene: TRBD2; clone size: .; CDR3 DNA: TGTGCCAGCAGCCTAACCGGGACTAGCGGGGGTCTCTTCTTC; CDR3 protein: CASSLTGTSGGLFF
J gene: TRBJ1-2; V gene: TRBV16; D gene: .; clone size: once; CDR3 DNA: TGTGCCAGCAGCCAATGGGCCAGCTCTAACTATGGCTACACCTTC; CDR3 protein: CASSQWASSNYGYTF
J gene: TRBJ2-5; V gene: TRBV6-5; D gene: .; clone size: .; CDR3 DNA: TGTGCCAGCAGTCTCAGGGAAGAGACCCAGTACTTC; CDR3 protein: CASSLREETQYF
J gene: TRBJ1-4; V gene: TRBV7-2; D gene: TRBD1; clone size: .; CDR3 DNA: TGTGCCAGCAGCCCCGGACAGGGGAAAAATGAAAAACTGTTTTTT; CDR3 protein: CASSPGQGKNEKLFF
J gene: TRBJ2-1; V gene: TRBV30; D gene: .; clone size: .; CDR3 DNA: TGTGCCTGGAGTGTCTTCCGCGGGACTCTAGTTGCGGGTGAGCAGTTCTTC; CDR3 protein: CAWSVFRGTLVAGEQFF
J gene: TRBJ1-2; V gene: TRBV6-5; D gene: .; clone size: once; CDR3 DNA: TGTGCCAGCAGTTATGCAGGGCTAGGTGGCTACACCTTC; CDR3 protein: CASSYAGLGGYTF
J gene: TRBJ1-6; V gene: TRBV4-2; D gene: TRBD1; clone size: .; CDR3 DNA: TGTGCCAGCAGCCAGGGGACAGATAATTCACCCCTCCACTTT; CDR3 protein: CASSQGTDNSPLHF
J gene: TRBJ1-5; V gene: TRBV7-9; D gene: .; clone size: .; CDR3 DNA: TGTGCCAGCAGCTTAATGGGGGACATCAATCAGCCCCAGCATTTT; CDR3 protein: CASSLMGDINQPQHF
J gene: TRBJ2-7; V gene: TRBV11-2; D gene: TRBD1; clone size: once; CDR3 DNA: TGTGCCAGCAGCTTCGGGACAGGGGACTCCTACGAGCAGTACTTC; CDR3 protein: CASSFGTGDSYEQYF
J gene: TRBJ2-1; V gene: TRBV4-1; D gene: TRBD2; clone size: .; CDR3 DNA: TGCGCCAGCAGCCCAGCGGGGGTAGTCTCCGATGAGCAGTTCTTC; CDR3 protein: CASSPAGVVSDEQFF
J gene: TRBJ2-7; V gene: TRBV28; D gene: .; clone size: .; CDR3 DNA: TGTGCCAGCAGTTTTTTAGCGGCCTACGAGCAGTACTTC; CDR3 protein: CASSFLAAYEQYF
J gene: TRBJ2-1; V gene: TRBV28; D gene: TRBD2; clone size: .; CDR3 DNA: TGTGCCAGCACCGCTAGCGGAAACAATGAGCAGTTCTTC; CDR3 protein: CASTASGNNEQFF
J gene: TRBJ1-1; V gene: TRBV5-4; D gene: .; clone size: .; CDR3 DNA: TGTGCCAGCAGCTTCTCCACAGGGTCTAACACTGAAGCTTTCTTT; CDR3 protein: CASSFSTGSNTEAFF
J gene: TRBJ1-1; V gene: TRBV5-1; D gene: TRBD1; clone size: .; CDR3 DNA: TGCGCCAGCAGCTTGGCAACAGGGGGAGGCACTGAAGCTTTCTTT; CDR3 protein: CASSLATGGGTEAFF
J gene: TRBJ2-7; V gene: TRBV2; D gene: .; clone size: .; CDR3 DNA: TGTGCCAGCAGTGACGGCTCCTACGAGCAGTACTTC; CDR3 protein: CASSDGSYEQYF
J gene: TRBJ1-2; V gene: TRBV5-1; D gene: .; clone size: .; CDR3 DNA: TGCGCCAGCAGCTCCTCACCGTCCCGGGACATTTATGGCTACACCTTC; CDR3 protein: CASSSSPSRDIYGYTF
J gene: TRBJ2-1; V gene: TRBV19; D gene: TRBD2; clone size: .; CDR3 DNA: TGTGCCAGTAGGGGAGGGGCTAGCGGGGCCAGCTCCTACAATGAGCAGTTCTTC; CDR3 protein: CASRGGASGASSYNEQFF
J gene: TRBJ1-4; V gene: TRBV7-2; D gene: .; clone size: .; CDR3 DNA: TGTGCCAGCAGCTTAGGATTAGGCAGGGTTAATGAAAAACTGTTTTTT; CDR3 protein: CASSLGLGRVNEKLFF
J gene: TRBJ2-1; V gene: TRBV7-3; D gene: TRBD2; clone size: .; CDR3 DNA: TGTGCCAGCAGCCCGCTAGCGGGGGGGCGGAATGAGCAGTTCTTC; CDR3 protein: CASSPLAGGRNEQFF
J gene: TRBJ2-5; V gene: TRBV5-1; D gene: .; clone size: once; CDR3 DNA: TGCGCCAGCAGAATGTTCGGGCAAGAGACCCAGTACTTC; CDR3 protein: CASRMFGQETQYF
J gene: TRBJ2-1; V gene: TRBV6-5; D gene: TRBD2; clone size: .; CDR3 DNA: TGTGCCAGCAGTTACCCTCAGCGGGGGGCGCACAATGAGCAGTTCTTC; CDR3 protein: CASSYPQRGAHNEQFF
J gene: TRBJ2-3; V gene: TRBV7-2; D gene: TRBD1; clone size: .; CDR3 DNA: TGTGCCAGCAGCTTGAACAGGGGGGCAGATACGCAGTATTTT; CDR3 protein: CASSLNRGADTQYF
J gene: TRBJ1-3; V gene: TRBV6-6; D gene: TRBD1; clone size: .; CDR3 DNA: TGTGCCAGCAGTGCTAGACAGGGGCAGGGAAACACCATATATTTT; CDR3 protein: CASSARQGQGNTIYF
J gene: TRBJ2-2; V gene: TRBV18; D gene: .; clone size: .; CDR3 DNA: TGTGCCAGCTCACCACCGGGACAAAACACCGGGGAGCTGTTTTTT; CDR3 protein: CASSPPGQNTGELFF
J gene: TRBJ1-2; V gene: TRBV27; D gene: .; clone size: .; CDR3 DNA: TGTGCCAGCCGTAATCAGGACTATGGCTACACCTTC; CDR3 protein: CASRNQDYGYTF
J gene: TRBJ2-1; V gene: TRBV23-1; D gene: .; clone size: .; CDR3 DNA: TGCGCCAGCAGTCAATCGGTTCCTGGACAGAATCGCAATGAGCAGTTCTTC; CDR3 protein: CASSQSVPGQNRNEQFF
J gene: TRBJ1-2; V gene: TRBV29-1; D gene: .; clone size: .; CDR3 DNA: TGCAGCGTTGGGGGGGGGCAATCCTATGGCTACACCTTC; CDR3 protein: CSVGGGQSYGYTF
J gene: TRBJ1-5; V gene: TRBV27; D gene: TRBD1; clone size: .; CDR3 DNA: TGTGCCAGCAGTCACACAGGGGGTGACCAGCCCCAGCATTTT; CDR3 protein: CASSHTGGDQPQHF
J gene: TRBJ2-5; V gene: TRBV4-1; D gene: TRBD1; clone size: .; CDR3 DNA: TGCGCCAGCAGCCATGGAGGACAGGTCCAAGAGACCCAGTACTTC; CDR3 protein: CASSHGGQVQETQYF
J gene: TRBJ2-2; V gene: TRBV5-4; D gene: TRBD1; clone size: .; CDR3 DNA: TGTGCCAGCAGCTTGGGCAGGGGGCAAGGCGGGGAGCTGTTTTTT; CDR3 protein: CASSLGRGQGGELFF
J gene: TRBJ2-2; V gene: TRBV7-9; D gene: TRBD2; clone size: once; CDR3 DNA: TGTGCCAGCAGCCCAGGTCAGGGAACGGGGGGTACGAACACCGGGGAGCTGTTTTTT; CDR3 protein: CASSPGQGTGGTNTGELFF
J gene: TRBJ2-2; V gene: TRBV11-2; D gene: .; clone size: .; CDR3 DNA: TGTGCCAGCAGCTTACACGGGGCGAACACCGGGGAGCTGTTTTTT; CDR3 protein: CASSLHGANTGELFF
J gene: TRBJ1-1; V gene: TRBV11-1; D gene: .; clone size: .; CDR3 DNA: TGTGCCAGCAGCTCGCTAGGGGTCCTCACCCCGAACACTGAAGCTTTCTTT; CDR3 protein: CASSSLGVLTPNTEAFF
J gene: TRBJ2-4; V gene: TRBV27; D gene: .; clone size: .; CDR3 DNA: TGTGCCAGCAGTGAGTGGGGGGGCCCGAGGATCATTCAGTACTTC; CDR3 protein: CASSEWGGPRIIQYF
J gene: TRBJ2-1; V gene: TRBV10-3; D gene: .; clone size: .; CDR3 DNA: TGTGCCATCAGCCCTGGACTACCCGGCAATGAGCAGTTCTTC; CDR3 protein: CAISPGLPGNEQFF
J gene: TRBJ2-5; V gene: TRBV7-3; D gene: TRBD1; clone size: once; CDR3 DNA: TGTGCCAGCAGCCCCGGACAGGTGTATGGGGAGACCCAGTACTTC; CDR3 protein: CASSPGQVYGETQYF
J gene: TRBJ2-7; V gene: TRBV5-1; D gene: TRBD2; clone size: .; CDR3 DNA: TGCGCCAGCAGCTTCGCTAGCGGGATTCTCTACGAGCAGTACTTC; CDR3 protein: CASSFASGILYEQYF
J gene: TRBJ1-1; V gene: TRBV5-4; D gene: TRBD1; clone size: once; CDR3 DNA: TGTGCCAGCAGCTTGGCCGGGACAGTGAACACTGAAGCTTTCTTT; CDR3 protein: CASSLAGTVNTEAFF
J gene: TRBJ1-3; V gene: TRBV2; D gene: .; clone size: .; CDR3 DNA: TGTGCCAGCACCGTGGAGTCCGGAAACACCATATATTTT; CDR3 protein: CASTVESGNTIYF
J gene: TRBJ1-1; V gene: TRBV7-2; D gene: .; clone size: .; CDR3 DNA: TGTGCCAGCAGCTTAGCGCAGGGTTACGTCGCTTTCTTT; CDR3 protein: CASSLAQGYVAFF
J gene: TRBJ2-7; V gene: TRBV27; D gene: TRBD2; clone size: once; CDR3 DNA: TGTGCCAGCAGCCCTGGGACTAGCGGGGTCTACGAGCAGTACTTC; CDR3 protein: CASSPGTSGVYEQYF
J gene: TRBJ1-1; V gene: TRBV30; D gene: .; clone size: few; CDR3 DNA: TGTGCCTGGATTCTCGGCAGGGGGAACACTGAAGCTTTCTTT; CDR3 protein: CAWILGRGNTEAFF
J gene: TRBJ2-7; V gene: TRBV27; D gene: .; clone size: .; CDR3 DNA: TGTGCCAGCAGTTTATCGATAGCCAGCTACGAGCAGTACTTC; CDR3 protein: CASSLSIASYEQYF
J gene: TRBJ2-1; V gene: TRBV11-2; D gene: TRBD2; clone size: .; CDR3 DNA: TGTGCCAGCAGCTTAGGGGCTGGCGGGGGTTGGAATGAGCAGTTCTTC; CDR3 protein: CASSLGAGGGWNEQFF
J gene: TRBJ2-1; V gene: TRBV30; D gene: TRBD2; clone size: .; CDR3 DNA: TGTGCCTGGAGCCCGATCCCGGGACTAGCGACGAGCTCCTACAATGAGCAGTTCTTC; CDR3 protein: CAWSPIPGLATSSYNEQFF
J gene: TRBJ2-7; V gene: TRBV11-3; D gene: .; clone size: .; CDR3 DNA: TGTGCCAGCAGCTTAGGGGGGAGGGAGCAGTACTTC; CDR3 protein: CASSLGGREQYF
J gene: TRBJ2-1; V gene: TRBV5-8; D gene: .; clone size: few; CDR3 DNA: TGTGCCAGCAGCTTCCTCGAGCAGTTCTTC; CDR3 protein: CASSFLEQFF
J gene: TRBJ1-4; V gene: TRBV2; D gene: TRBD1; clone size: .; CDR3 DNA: TGTGCCAGCAGTATTGACCAGGGGGCTCCGAATGAAAAACTGTTTTTT; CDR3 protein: CASSIDQGAPNEKLFF
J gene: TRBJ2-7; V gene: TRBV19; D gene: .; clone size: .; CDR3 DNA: TGTGCCAGTAGTATGGCGGTCCTCTACGAGCAGTACTTC; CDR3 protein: CASSMAVLYEQYF